The TCR beta chain described here comes from a study of graft-versus-host responses after intestinal transplantation. Study-level information: Multivisceral, liver-intestinal, or isolated intestinal grafts went to recipients. Among the recipients, all got anti-thymocyte globulin induction and then tacrolimus and steroids for about 3 years. Whole-study results and caveats: Early post-transplant HvG declines showed an association with peak circulating GvH clone levels.

Worth noting for this clone: What it binds is unknown.

V was cut by 2 bases and J by 0 bases, with 7 bases left in between. The CDR3 runs 14 residues. CDR1 and CDR2 (germline): LNHDA, SQIVND (reference sequence). Graft tissue processing released intraepithelial and lamina propria lymphocytes. Profiled with immunoSEQ multiplex PCR; TCRdb holds only in-frame clones, not every one. Of roughly 15,000 clones detected, around three quarters appear once; the ten largest clones hold 3% to 4.5%. The TCR was taken from a human patient who received an intestinal transplant, so some T cells may come from the graft donor. The sample here was ileum tissue, taken just under 28 days after intestinal transplant. The chain recombines TRBV19 with TRBJ1-2; D ambiguous. CDR3 loop: CASSIHNTNYGYTF. The DNA for the CDR3 is TGTGCCAGTAGTATACACAACACTAACTATGGCTACACCTTC.